The 8 T cell receptor beta chains given below trace back to one sample, sequenced in a study of blood T cell repertoires in COVID-19. Repertoires were generated with immunoSEQ multiplex PCR, while TCRdb's copy carries only in-frame clones and drops some. The profile shows 150,000 to 170,000 clones, 70% to 90% of them singletons. Sequenced sample: peripheral blood. These receptors were taken from an older woman with COVID-19, enrolled during active disease.

The V and J genes are TRBV18 and TRBJ2-7; weak D call: TRBD1 (5 bases). Germline V gene lookup returns CDR1 KGHSH and CDR2 LQKENI. Trimming removed 5 bases at V and 4 bases at J, with 9 bases between. CDR3 length: 12 residues. The CDR3: CASSSDRYEQYV. CDR3 nucleotides: TGTGCCAGCTCATCTGACAGATACGAGCAGTACGTC.

CDR3 region: CASGGADTEAFF. The CDR3 nucleotides are TGTGCCAGCGGAGGGGCGGACACTGAAGCTTTCTTT. J is TRBJ1-1 and V is TRBV9; the D gene is possibly TRBD1 (5 bases). Germline V gene sequence: CDR1 SGDLS, CDR2 YYNGEE. V was cut by 7 bases and J by 3 bases, with 10 bases left in between. The CDR3 is made up of 12 amino acids.

The chain carries TRBV7-2 and TRBJ2-5, with TRBD2 matching over 15 bases. The ends lost 2 bases at V and 5 bases at J; junction bases unmatched: 6. CDR3 length: 17 amino acids. Germline V CDR1 and CDR2: SGHTA, FQGNSA. The CDR3 DNA is TGTGCCAGCAGCTTATCGGGGACTAGCGGGGGGTTGGAGACCCAGTACTTC. This translates into CASSLSGTSGGLETQYF.

This clone was picked up a small number of times. The V call is TRBV19, the J call TRBJ1-5; 7 nucleotides line up with TRBD1. CDR1 is LNHDA, CDR2 SQIVND, per germline (reference sequence). Losses at the gene ends were 9 bases for V and 2 bases for J; bases not matched to a gene: 10. CDR3 length: 15 amino acids. The CDR3 here is CASRDSLRGNQPQHF. The CDR3 DNA reads as TGTGCCAGCCGGGACAGCCTAAGAGGCAATCAGCCCCAGCATTTT.

The chain carries TRBV3-1 (or the pseudogene TRBV3-2) and TRBJ1-1, with D hard to call. CDR3 size: 14 residues. Germline values: CDR1 LGHDT, CDR2 YNNKEL (reference sequence). Trimming took off 4 bases at V and 1 base at J, with 10 bases between the two ends. The CDR3 DNA is TGTGCCAGCAGCCCCTTCGCCGGGAACACTGAAGCTTTCTTT. Translating it yields CASSPFAGNTEAFF.

The chain has TRBV7-3 and TRBJ2-2; 13 positions match TRBD2. V shed 5 bases and J 6 bases; nucleotides not matched to a gene: 9. This CDR3 is 17 amino acids long. The germline V gene encodes CDR1 SGHTA and CDR2 FQGTGA. This chain's CDR3 is CASSLLAGGPGAGELFF. CDR3 DNA: TGTGCCAGCAGCCTACTAGCGGGAGGGCCGGGCGCCGGGGAGCTGTTTTTT.

The chain links TRBV9 to TRBJ1-5; the D gene is possibly TRBD1 (5 bases). CDR3 length equals 12 residues. The V gene lost 3 bases and the J gene lost 9 bases, with 10 bases spanning the gap. Germline-derived CDR1 and CDR2 are SGDLS and YYNGEE. CDR3 bases: TGTGCCAGCAGCGCCCCCGGGGGGCCCCAGCATTTT. This gives the protein CASSAPGGPQHF.

This clone showed up just once. This chain connects TRBV2 to TRBJ2-6; 10 bases match TRBD1. V gave up 6 bases and J gave up 6 bases; unmatched junction bases: 8. CDR1 and CDR2 from the germline V gene are SNHLY and FYNNEI. The length of the CDR3 is 16 residues. CDR3 region: CASRRDRGVAANVLTF. The CDR3 nucleotides read TGTGCCAGCAGAAGGGACAGGGGAGTTGCGGCCAACGTCCTGACTTTC.